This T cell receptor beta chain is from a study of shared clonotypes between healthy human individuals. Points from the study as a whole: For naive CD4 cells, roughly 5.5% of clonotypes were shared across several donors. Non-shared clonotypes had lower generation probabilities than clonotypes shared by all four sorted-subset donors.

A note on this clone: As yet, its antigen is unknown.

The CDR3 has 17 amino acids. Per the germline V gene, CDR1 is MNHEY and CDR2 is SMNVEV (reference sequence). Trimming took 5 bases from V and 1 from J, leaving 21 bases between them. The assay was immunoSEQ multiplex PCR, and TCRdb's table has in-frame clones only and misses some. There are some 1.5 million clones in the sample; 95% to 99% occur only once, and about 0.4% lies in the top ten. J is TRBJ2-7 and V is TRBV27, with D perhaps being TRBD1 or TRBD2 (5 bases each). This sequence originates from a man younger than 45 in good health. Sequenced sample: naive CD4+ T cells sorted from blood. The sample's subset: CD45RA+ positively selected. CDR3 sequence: CASSPRVRGLLSYEQYF. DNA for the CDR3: TGTGCCAGCAGTCCCCGGGTGAGGGGCTTACTATCCTACGAGCAGTACTTC.